Below, 27 T cell receptor beta chains from the same sample are listed, as sequenced in a study of shared clonotypes between healthy human individuals. Measured with immunoSEQ multiplex PCR; TCRdb has only the in-frame clones, and not every one. Of about 990,000 clones listed, roughly 74% are singletons. Sequencing was done on a sample of memory CD4+ T cells from PBMCs. Described subset: CD45RA-negative fraction. These receptors were collected from a man between 18 and 29 years old in good health. Some clones in this sample may be carry-over from other donors' samples.

The chain joins TRBV5-1 to TRBJ1-1; 7 bases map to TRBD1. J was trimmed by 1 base and V by 3 bases; bases with no gene match: 6. This CDR3 contains 15 residues. Germline V gene data show CDR1 as SGHRS and CDR2 as YFSETQ. This CDR3 is CASSSIRQGNTEAFF. The CDR3 DNA sequence: TGCGCCAGCAGCTCGATCAGACAGGGGAACACTGAAGCTTTCTTT.

Only a few counts were recorded for this clone. This chain uses TRBV7-2 with TRBJ1-1; 7 bases match TRBD1. The V gene's germline CDR1 is SGHTA and CDR2 FQGNSA. This CDR3 spans 13 amino acids. The V and J ends lost 7 bases and 1 base, in that order; junction bases with no gene match: 3. The CDR3 DNA reads as TGTGCCAGCACCCACAGGGGGAACACTGAAGCTTTCTTT. Residues: CASTHRGNTEAFF.

V gene TRBV4-1 combines with J gene TRBJ2-7; TRBD1 matches 10 bases. The J segment lost 9 bases and the V segment lost 2 bases, leaving 4 bases of the junction unmatched. The CDR3 contains 13 residues. The germline V gene has CDR1 MGHRA and CDR2 YSYEKL. CDR3 residues: CASSQLGDRGQYF. The CDR3 DNA sequence: TGCGCCAGCAGCCAACTAGGGGACAGGGGGCAGTACTTC.

CDR3 amino acids: CASSLVSGSFNEQFF. CDR3 in DNA: TGTGCCAGCAGCCTAGTAAGCGGGAGTTTCAATGAGCAGTTCTTC. The V and J genes are TRBV7-3 and TRBJ2-1; 8 positions agree with TRBD2. The germline V gene has CDR1 SGHTA and CDR2 FQGTGA. The length of the CDR3 is 15 residues. Trimming removed 5 bases from V and 6 bases from J; junction bases left unmatched: 9.

CDR3 coding DNA: TGTGCCAGCAGCCCCCTAGCGGGAAGGGAAACAGATACGCAGTATTTT. This codes for CASSPLAGRETDTQYF. The chain employs TRBV5-4 and TRBJ2-3; 9 bases map to TRBD2. V shed 4 bases, J shed 3 bases, and the junction held 9 bases outside the gene matches. This CDR3 is built from 16 residues. Per the germline V gene, CDR1 is SGHNT and CDR2 is YYREEE (reference sequence).

This chain joins TRBV6-5 and TRBJ2-1; D gene uncertain. The CDR3 has 14 residues. The ends were cut back, 10 bases at V and 0 bases at J, with 13 bases in the middle. CDR1 and CDR2 from the germline V gene are MNHEY and SVGAGI. CDR3 amino acids: CATLGKSSYNEQFF. CDR3 nucleotide sequence: TGTGCCACCCTCGGAAAGAGCTCCTACAATGAGCAGTTCTTC.

A single count supports this clone. Other DNA sequences in the sample encode the same CDR3. This chain uses TRBV29-1 with TRBJ1-1, with 10 bases lining up with TRBD1. V lost 5 bases and J lost 2; bases outside the gene matches: 2. Germline loops: CDR1 SQVTM, CDR2 ANQGSEA. The CDR3 runs to 13 residues. Here the CDR3 reads CSVRQGANTEAFF. The CDR3 DNA reads TGCAGCGTTAGACAGGGGGCCAACACTGAAGCTTTCTTT.

The rearrangement links TRBV9 to TRBJ2-3, with D possibly TRBD2 on 5 matching bases. The CDR3 has 15 residues. V gave up 3 bases and J gave up 3 bases, with 14 bases separating them. Germline V gene lookup returns CDR1 SGDLS and CDR2 YYNGEE. The CDR3 sequence is CASSAPGIRTDTQYF. DNA of the CDR3: TGTGCCAGCAGCGCCCCCGGGATTCGAACAGATACGCAGTATTTT.

V is TRBV28 and J is TRBJ1-2, with D possibly TRBD1 on 6 matching bases. V was trimmed by 4 bases and J by 2 bases, leaving 11 bases between them. Germline V lookup: CDR1 MDHEN, CDR2 SYDVKM. CDR3 length: 14 residues. DNA of the CDR3: TGTGCCAGCAGTTCCCACCAGGGGAACTATGGCTACACCTTC. This codes for CASSSHQGNYGYTF.

This clone was picked up many times. CDR3 sequence reads: CAWSPYRAGGSGNEQFF. In DNA form, the CDR3 reads TGTGCCTGGAGTCCCTATAGGGCAGGGGGTTCTGGGAATGAGCAGTTCTTC. The chain joins TRBV30 to TRBJ2-1; 7 bases match TRBD1. Germline trimming cut 2 bases from V and 7 bases from J; bases unmatched to any gene: 17. CDR1 GTSNPN and CDR2 SVGIG come from the germline V gene (reference sequence). The CDR3 has 17 residues.

The chain has TRBV10-2 and TRBJ2-1; D gene uncertain. The CDR3 spans 12 residues. V was trimmed by 3 bases and J by 13 bases, leaving 13 bases between them. Germline V CDR1 and CDR2: WSHSY, SAAADI. The CDR3 coding sequence is TGCGCCAGCAGTGACAACCGGGCTACCCAGTTCTTC. This codes for CASSDNRATQFF.

The rearrangement links TRBV7-8 to TRBJ2-1, with TRBD2 identical over 7 bases. CDR1 and CDR2 (germline): SGHVS, FQNEAQ. The CDR3 has 16 residues. V shed 3 bases and J 2 bases; nucleotides not matched to a gene: 7. CDR3 coding DNA: TGTGCCAGCAGCTTGCCGGGACTAAAGGCCTACAATGAGCAGTTCTTC. Its translation is CASSLPGLKAYNEQFF.

This chain links TRBV9 with TRBJ2-7, with D hard to call. From germline, CDR1 is SGDLS and CDR2 YYNGEE. The CDR3 length is 13 residues. Trimming cost V 3 bases and J 3 bases, with 10 bases left between them. The CDR3 DNA reads as TGTGCCAGCAGCGGCGGACCTAACTACGAGCAGTACTTC. Protein product: CASSGGPNYEQYF.

In the case of this clone: A clone one base away is much larger, so this may be a read error. The rearrangement joins TRBV7-9 to TRBJ1-1; 7 bases are shared with TRBD1. From germline, CDR1 is SEHNR and CDR2 FQNEAQ (reference sequence). This CDR3 comprises 13 residues. V was clipped by 5 bases and J by 1 base; unmatched bases: 1. For the CDR3, the DNA is TGTGCCAGCAGCCCAGGGGGGAACACTGAAGCTTTCTTT. Residues: CASSPGGNTEAFF.

This clone was seen just once. The DNA for the CDR3 is TGTGCCAGCAGCTTAAATGCGGAAGTGGGGACCCAGTACTTC. Translated, it gives CASSLNAEVGTQYF. This rearrangement joins TRBV7-3 to TRBJ2-5; D remains unclear. CDR3 length equals 14 residues. Germline V gives CDR1 SGHTA, CDR2 FQGTGA. V dropped 1 base and J dropped 7 bases, with 13 bases sitting between them. The entire variable domain, with the rest obtained from reference TRBV7-3 and TRBJ2-5, is as follows: GAGVSQTPSNKVTEKGKYVELRCDPISGHTALYWYRQSLGQGPEFLIYFQGTGAADDSGLPNDRFFAVRPEGSVSTLKIQRTERGDSAVYLCASSLNAEVGTQYFGPGTRLLVL.

This chain uses TRBV7-2 with TRBJ2-2; a weak D match, TRBD1 (6 bases). The germline V gene has CDR1 SGHTA and CDR2 FQGNSA. The CDR3 is 17 amino acids. Between the trimmed V and J ends, which lost 2 bases and 2 bases, there was a span of 15 bases. The CDR3 loop is CASSLTPQGANTGELFF. The CDR3 DNA follows: TGTGCCAGCAGCTTAACACCACAGGGCGCCAACACCGGGGAGCTGTTTTTT.

This clone turned up a few times. The J gene is TRBJ2-7, the V gene TRBV19; D perhaps matches TRBD1 (6 bases). The V end was cut by 4 bases, the J end by 3 bases, with 10 bases between. Germline CDR1 is LNHDA and CDR2 is SQIVND (reference sequence). The CDR3 sequence is 13 residues long. The CDR3 is CASSKQGNYEQYF. DNA of the CDR3: TGTGCCAGTAGTAAACAGGGCAACTACGAGCAGTACTTC.

V is TRBV7-2 and J is TRBJ1-5, with 8 positions matching TRBD1. Trimming took 2 bases from V and 0 from J; bases not matched to a gene: 3. The CDR3 is 16 amino acids. CDR1 is SGHTA and CDR2 is FQGNSA in the germline V gene. CDR3 coding DNA: TGTGCCAGCAGCTTAATGACAGGGGTTAGCAATCAGCCCCAGCATTTT. Its translation: CASSLMTGVSNQPQHF.

The chain uses TRBV27 and TRBJ1-4; D is ambiguous. V was clipped by 2 bases and J by 7 bases, with 14 bases between them. Germline V CDR1 and CDR2: MNHEY, SMNVEV (reference sequence). The CDR3 has 15 amino acids. CDR3 sequence reads: CASSLRAGGGEKLFF. The DNA of the CDR3 is TGTGCCAGCAGTTTACGGGCGGGAGGAGGTGAAAAACTGTTTTTT.

Of note for this clone: The likely explanation is a read error, given a far larger clone one base away. Other DNA sequences in this specimen translate into the identical CDR3. The chain joins TRBV29-1 to TRBJ1-1, with TRBD1 identical over 7 bases. The germline V gene encodes CDR1 SQVTM and CDR2 ANQGSEA. The CDR3 totals 14 residues. The CDR3: CSVAKGAADTEAFF. The CDR3 DNA sequence: TGCAGCGTTGCCAAGGGGGCGGCTGACACCGAAGCTTTCTTT.

The rearrangement joins TRBV18 to TRBJ2-7; TRBD1 matches 10 bases. Germline assignment: CDR1 KGHSH and CDR2 LQKENI. The CDR3 loop spans 14 amino acids. V lost 4 bases, J lost 6 bases, and 6 bases stayed unmatched. CDR3 bases: TGTGCCAGCTCACGGGGACAGGGGACGGGCGAGCAGTACTTC. Amino acids: CASSRGQGTGEQYF. The full variable domain, in which reference TRBV18 and TRBJ2-7 provide the parts outside the CDR3, is NAGVMQNPRHLVRRRGQEARLRCSPMKGHSHVYWYRQLPEEGLKFMVYLQKENIIDESGMPKERFSAEFPKEGPSILRIQQVVRGDSAAYFCASSRGQGTGEQYFGPGTRLTVT.

The chain uses TRBV6-4 and TRBJ2-5; 10 nucleotides align to TRBD2. This CDR3 is built from 15 residues. V trimming: 8 bases; J trimming: 5 bases; junction bases outside the gene matches: 11. The germline gives CDR1 MRHNA, CDR2 SNTAGT. The CDR3 coding sequence is TGTGCCAGCTTCGGGGCTAGCGGGAGAGATGAGACCCAGTACTTC. Protein: CASFGASGRDETQYF.

This chain joins TRBV6-5 and TRBJ2-3; 15 bases fit TRBD2. V was clipped by 4 bases and J by 5 bases; unmatched bases: 1. The CDR3 length is 15 residues. Looked up from germline, CDR1 is MNHEY and CDR2 is SVGAGI. The CDR3 spells CASSSGLAGGDTQYF. CDR3 in DNA: TGTGCCAGCAGTTCGGGACTAGCGGGAGGAGATACGCAGTATTTT.

The chain employs TRBV28 and TRBJ1-2; D ambiguous. The germline V and J ends were trimmed by 4 bases and 3 bases, with 15 bases remaining between them. The length of the CDR3 is 15 residues. Germline loops: CDR1 MDHEN, CDR2 SYDVKM. This CDR3 is CASSSSAYPDYGYTF. The CDR3 region has the DNA TGTGCCAGCAGTTCTTCTGCATATCCAGACTATGGCTACACCTTC.

The chain is built from TRBV7-9 and TRBJ2-1, with D perhaps being TRBD1 or TRBD2 (5 bases each). Trimming shortened V by 5 bases and J by 4 bases, and 12 bases separated the two germline ends. This CDR3 has 14 amino acids. Looked up from germline, CDR1 is SEHNR and CDR2 is FQNEAQ (reference sequence). CDR3 nucleotides: TGTGCCAGCAGCCTGGGGGACGAGTACAATGAGCAGTTCTTC. Translated, it gives CASSLGDEYNEQFF.

This chain links TRBV2 with TRBJ2-2; D possibly matches TRBD1 or TRBD2 (5 bases each). The CDR3 consists of 13 residues. Trimming shortened V by 7 bases and J by 6 bases, and 12 bases separated the two germline ends. Germline assignment: CDR1 SNHLY and CDR2 FYNNEI. CDR3 DNA: TGTGCCAGCAACCCACGGGGCCCCGGGGAGCTGTTTTTT. It specifies CASNPRGPGELFF.

This chain connects TRBV6-5 to TRBJ1-1; D is unclear. Germline CDR1 MNHEY, CDR2 SVGAGI. The length of the CDR3 is 13 residues. Trimming stripped 6 bases from V and 2 bases from J, with 10 bases between. In nucleotides, the CDR3 is TGTGCCAGCAGACGGCTTCCCAACACTGAAGCTTTCTTT. Its translation is CASRRLPNTEAFF.